The 11 T cell receptor beta chains in this list originate from one sample, sequenced in a study of T cells in Graves' hyperthyroidism and ophthalmopathy. Amplification targeted TCR beta CDR3 regions from RNA transcripts. HTBI primers were used for first-round RT-PCR of the TCR CDR3. TCRdb independently ran MiXCR on the multiplex PCR reads; one entry per CDR3 protein. The table lists more than 500,000 distinct CDR3 sequences, about 16% of them singletons. Sequenced material: blood. The origin of the receptors is a woman aged 25 to 39 with Graves' ophthalmopathy.

This clonotype has ten or more counts. The chain recombines TRBV6-6 with TRBJ2-7; no reliable D call. Germline-derived CDR1 and CDR2 are MNHNY and SVGAGI (reference sequence). V was shortened by 0 bases and J by 0 bases, with 12 bases between the two germline ends. This CDR3 is 16 amino acids long. The CDR3 region is CASSYSGRTHSYEQYF. For the CDR3, the DNA is TGTGCCAGCAGTTACTCGGGCCGGACCCACTCCTACGAGCAGTACTTC.

This clonotype was found many times. The J gene is TRBJ2-7, the V gene TRBV15; D uncertain. Trimming pared 0 bases from V and 1 base from J, leaving 13 bases between. The CDR3 length is 16 residues. Germline assignment: CDR1 LNHNV and CDR2 YYDKDF (reference sequence). The CDR3: CATSRDPFRASYEQYF. The CDR3 DNA reads as TGTGCCACCAGCAGAGATCCTTTTCGGGCGTCCTACGAGCAGTACTTC.

The gene calls are TRBV6-1 and TRBJ2-7, with D perhaps matching TRBD1 (6 bases). The CDR3 has 15 residues. Germline CDR1 and CDR2: MNHNS and SASEGT. Trimming removed 4 bases from V and 6 bases from J, with 19 bases in between. The CDR3 is CASSAGTYYGVEQYF. In nucleotides, the CDR3 is TGTGCCAGCAGTGCTGGGACATATTACGGTGTCGAGCAGTACTTC.

This clonotype was picked up many times. This rearrangement joins TRBV28 to TRBJ1-1, with 10 bases matching TRBD1. This CDR3 is built from 15 residues. The ends lost 4 bases at V and 3 bases at J; junction bases unmatched: 5. The germline gives CDR1 MDHEN, CDR2 SYDVKM. The CDR3 DNA sequence: TGTGCCAGCAGTTCTACCGGGACAGGGGACACTGAAGCTTTCTTT. This encodes CASSSTGTGDTEAFF.

There are many counts of this clonotype. The chain carries TRBV3-1 and TRBJ1-4, with no clear D. Looked up from germline, CDR1 is LGHDT and CDR2 is YNNKEL (reference sequence). V was trimmed by 1 base and J by 7 bases, leaving 7 bases between them. This CDR3 contains 13 residues. CDR3 loop: CASSQARAEKLFF. Written as DNA, the CDR3 is TGTGCCAGCAGCCAAGCGCGGGCTGAAAAACTGTTTTTT.

There are many counts of this clonotype. This rearrangement joins TRBV7-2 to TRBJ2-5; the D gene is possibly TRBD2 (6 bases). Germline V CDR1 and CDR2: SGHTA, FQGNSA. V was pared by 5 bases and J by 5 bases, with 21 bases between. The CDR3 extends over 16 amino acids. CDR3 in amino acids: CASSPRVLAPRETQYF. The CDR3 DNA follows: TGTGCCAGCAGCCCCCGAGTACTAGCACCTCGGGAGACCCAGTACTTC.

The J gene is TRBJ1-4, the V gene TRBV7-9; D remains ambiguous. The CDR3 has 13 amino acids. V was shortened by 1 base and J by 10 bases, with 10 bases between the two germline ends. CDR1 is SEHNR, CDR2 FQNEAQ, per germline (reference sequence). DNA for the CDR3: TGTGCCAGCAGCTTAGTACAAGCGACAAAACTGTTTTTT. Its protein product is CASSLVQATKLFF.

The chain is built from TRBV7-3 and TRBJ2-5; the match to TRBD2 covers 15 bases. After removal of 5 bases from V and 4 bases from J, the junction contained 8 bases not matched to a gene. This CDR3 has 17 amino acids. CDR1 is SGHTA, CDR2 FQGTGA, per germline. CDR3 nucleotide sequence: TGTGCCAGCAGCGAAGGACTAGCGGGAGGGGCTCTAGAGACCCAGTACTTC. Translation: CASSEGLAGGALETQYF.

This clonotype was observed many times. This sequence joins TRBV6-1 and TRBJ2-1; 8 nucleotides match TRBD2. This CDR3 has 15 residues. V shed 5 bases and J 3 bases; nucleotides not matched to a gene: 6. Germline V gene lookup returns CDR1 MNHNS and CDR2 SASEGT. CDR3 sequence: CASSLGLGHYNEQFF. The CDR3 nucleotides read TGTGCCAGCAGTTTGGGACTAGGGCACTACAATGAGCAGTTCTTC.

In its sample, this clonotype was seen a few times. This rearrangement joins TRBV30 to TRBJ1-1; 7 bases line up with TRBD1. With V trimmed by 0 bases and J by 0 bases, 22 bases remained unmatched. CDR1 is GTSNPN and CDR2 is SVGIG in the germline V gene (reference sequence). The CDR3 has 21 amino acids. This CDR3 reads CAWSVRHLLGTEEGLNTEAFF. CDR3 DNA sequence: TGTGCCTGGAGTGTACGACACCTTCTGGGGACAGAGGAGGGGTTGAACACTGAAGCTTTCTTT.

This clonotype showed up many times. The chain links TRBV28 to TRBJ2-7; weak D call: TRBD1 (5 bases). Germline CDR1 reads MDHEN; CDR2 reads SYDVKM. The CDR3 totals 13 residues. The V and J ends lost 3 bases and 2 bases respectively, with 8 bases between them. The CDR3 coding sequence is TGTGCCAGCAGTTTTTCAGGGCCCTACGAGCAGTACTTC. This sequence encodes CASSFSGPYEQYF. Variable domain in full (rest from reference TRBV28 and TRBJ2-7): DVKVTQSSRYLVKRTGEKVFLECVQDMDHENMFWYRQDPGLGLRLIYFSYDVKMKEKGDIPEGYSVSREKKERFSLILESASTNQTSMYLCASSFSGPYEQYFGPGTRLTVT.